The source of this T cell receptor (beta chain) is a study of T-cell reconstitution after alpha-beta-depleted transplantation in children. Study-wide points: Once a year had passed after transplant, T-cell counts and diversity came mostly from newly produced T cells.

This clonotype has a count of ten or more. What it binds is unknown. V lost 2 bases, J lost 5 bases, and 4 bases stayed unmatched. This CDR3 region has 14 residues. The germline CDR1 and CDR2 sequences are SGHRS and YFSETQ. Preparation of the TCRbeta library used unique molecular identifiers. TCRdb passed the PCR reads through MiXCR, listing each CDR3 protein once. This repertoire shows 600,000 to 700,000 distinct CDR3 sequences, about an eighth found once; its top ten account for around 0.8%. The sequences come from PBMCs, collected before TCRalphabeta/CD19-depleted stem cell transplant. This TCR derives from a girl aged 2-9 years with congenital amegakaryocytic thrombocytopenia, due to receive a stem cell transplant. This rearrangement joins TRBV5-1 to TRBJ2-3; 8 bases agree with TRBD2. Written as DNA, the CDR3 is TGCGCCAGCAGCTTTGGGACTAGTCAAGATACGCAGTATTTT. It encodes CASSFGTSQDTQYF.